This T cell receptor (beta chain) is drawn from a study of cytomegalovirus exposure and HLA in healthy donors. A note on this clone: Antigen unknown.

Study-wide results and limits: Indistinguishable V segments, including TRBV6-2 and TRBV6-3, were excluded.

Vbeta (60) and Jbeta (13) primers were used in the PCR. Data came from immunoSEQ multiplex PCR; TCRdb stores just in-frame clones and leaves some out. The table includes some 180,000 clones, nearly 80% detected once. With 5 bases clipped from V and 4 bases from J, the junction kept 8 bases outside the gene matches. Germline-derived CDR1 and CDR2 are SGHRS and YFSETQ. The CDR3 runs 14 residues. Sequencing was performed on PBMCs. The chain carries TRBV5-1 and TRBJ1-1; 7 bases map to TRBD1. This TCR was recovered from a female donor in good health and CMV-seronegative. The CDR3 is CASRPQGVTTEAFF. CDR3 nucleotide sequence: TGCGCCAGCAGACCCCAGGGGGTGACCACTGAAGCTTTCTTT.